Sequencing of this T cell receptor (beta chain) was carried out in a study of control samples from healthy donors and cancer patients. Germline V gene sequence: CDR1 SNHLY, CDR2 FYNNEI. The CDR3 totals 16 residues. V shed 2 bases and J 3 bases; nucleotides not matched to a gene: 4. TCRdb's copy holds only in-frame clones and misses some; the assay was immunoSEQ multiplex PCR. The data contain about 150,000 clones, around 90% of them singletons. The chain carries TRBV2 and TRBJ2-7; TRBD2 matches at 13 bases. The sequence derives from a young man in good health. Sequenced: blood. The CDR3 nucleotides are TGTGCCAGCAGTGAACGCCGACTAGCGGGAGGCTACGAGCAGTACTTC. It codes for CASSERRLAGGYEQYF.